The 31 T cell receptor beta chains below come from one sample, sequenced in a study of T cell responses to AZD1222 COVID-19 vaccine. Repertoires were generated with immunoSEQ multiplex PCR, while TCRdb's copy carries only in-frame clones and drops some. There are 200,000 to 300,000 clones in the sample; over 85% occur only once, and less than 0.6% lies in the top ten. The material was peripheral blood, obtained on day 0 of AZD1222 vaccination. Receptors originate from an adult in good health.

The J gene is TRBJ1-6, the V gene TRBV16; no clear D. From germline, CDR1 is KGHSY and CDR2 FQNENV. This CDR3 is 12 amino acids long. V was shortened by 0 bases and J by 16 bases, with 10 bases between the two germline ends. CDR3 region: CASSQSVGLLHF. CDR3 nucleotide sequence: TGTGCCAGCAGCCAATCTGTCGGCCTTCTCCACTTT.

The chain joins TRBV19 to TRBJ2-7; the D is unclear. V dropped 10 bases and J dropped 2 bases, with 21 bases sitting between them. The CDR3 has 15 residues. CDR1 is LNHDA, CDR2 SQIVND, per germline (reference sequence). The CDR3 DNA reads TGTGCCACCAGTGAGAAGGGCGGAACCACCTACGAGCAGTACTTC. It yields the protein CATSEKGGTTYEQYF.

The CDR3 spells CASSFRRSGANVLTF. The CDR3, as DNA: TGTGCCAGTAGTTTTCGCAGATCTGGGGCCAACGTCCTGACTTTC. The V gene is TRBV19, the J gene TRBJ2-6; D gene ambiguous. The CDR3 totals 15 residues. V lost 5 bases to trimming and J lost 1 base, with 9 bases between them. Germline assignment: CDR1 LNHDA and CDR2 SQIVND (reference sequence).

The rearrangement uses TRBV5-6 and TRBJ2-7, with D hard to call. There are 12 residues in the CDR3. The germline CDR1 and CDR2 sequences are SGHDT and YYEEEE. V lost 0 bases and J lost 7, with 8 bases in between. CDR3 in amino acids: CASSLGLGEQYF. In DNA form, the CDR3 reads TGTGCCAGCAGCTTGGGCCTCGGGGAGCAGTACTTC.

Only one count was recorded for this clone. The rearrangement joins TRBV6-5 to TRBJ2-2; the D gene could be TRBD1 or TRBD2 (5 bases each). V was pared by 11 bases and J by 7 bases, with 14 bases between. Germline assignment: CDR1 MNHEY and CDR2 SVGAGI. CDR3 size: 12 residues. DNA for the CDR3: TGTGCCTGGGGGATGCGGAACGGGGAGCTGTTTTTT. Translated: CAWGMRNGELFF.

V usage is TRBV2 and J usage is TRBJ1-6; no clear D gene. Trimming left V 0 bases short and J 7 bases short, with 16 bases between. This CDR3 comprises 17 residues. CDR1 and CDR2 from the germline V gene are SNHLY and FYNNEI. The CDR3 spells CASSEAASGSPNSPLHF. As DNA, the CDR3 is TGTGCCAGCAGTGAAGCTGCGTCGGGGTCTCCGAATTCACCCCTCCACTTT.

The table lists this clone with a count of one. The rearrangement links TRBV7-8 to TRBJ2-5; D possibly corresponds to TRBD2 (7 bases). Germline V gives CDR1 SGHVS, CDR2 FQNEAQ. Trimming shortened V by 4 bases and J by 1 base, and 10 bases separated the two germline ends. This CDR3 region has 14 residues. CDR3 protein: CASSSRGPQETQYF. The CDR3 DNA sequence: TGTGCCAGCAGCTCGCGGGGGCCCCAAGAGACCCAGTACTTC.

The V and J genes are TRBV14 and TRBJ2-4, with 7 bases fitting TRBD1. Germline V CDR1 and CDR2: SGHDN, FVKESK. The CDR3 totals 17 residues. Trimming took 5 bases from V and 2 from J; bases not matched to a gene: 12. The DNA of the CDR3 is TGTGCCAGCAGCGGGGGTGACAGGGAGAGAACCAAAAACATTCAGTACTTC. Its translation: CASSGGDRERTKNIQYF. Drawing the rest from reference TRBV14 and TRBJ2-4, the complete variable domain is EAGVTQFPSHSVIEKGQTVTLRCDPISGHDNLYWYRRVMGKEIKFLLHFVKESKQDESGMPNNRFLAERTGGTYSTLKVQPAELEDSGVYFCASSGGDRERTKNIQYFGAGTRLSVL.

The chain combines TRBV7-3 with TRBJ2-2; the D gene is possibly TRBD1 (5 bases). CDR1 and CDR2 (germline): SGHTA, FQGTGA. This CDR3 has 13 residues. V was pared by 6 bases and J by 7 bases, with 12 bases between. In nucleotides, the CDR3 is TGTGCCAGCAGTCCTCAGGGAAACGGGGAGCTGTTTTTT. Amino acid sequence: CASSPQGNGELFF.

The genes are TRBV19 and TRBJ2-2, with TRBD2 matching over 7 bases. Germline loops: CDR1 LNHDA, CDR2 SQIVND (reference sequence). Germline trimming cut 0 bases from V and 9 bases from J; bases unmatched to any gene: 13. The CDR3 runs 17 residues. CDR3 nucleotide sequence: TGTGCCAGTAGTATAGATCCCCCCGCAAGCGGGGTAAGGGAGCTGTTTTTT. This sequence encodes CASSIDPPASGVRELFF.

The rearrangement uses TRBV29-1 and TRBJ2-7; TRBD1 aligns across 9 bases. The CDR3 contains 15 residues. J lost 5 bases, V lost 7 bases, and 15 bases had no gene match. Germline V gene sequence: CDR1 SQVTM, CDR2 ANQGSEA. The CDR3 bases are TGCAGCGGCGGTGTACCGGGACAGGGAATGAACGAGCAGTACTTC. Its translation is CSGGVPGQGMNEQYF.

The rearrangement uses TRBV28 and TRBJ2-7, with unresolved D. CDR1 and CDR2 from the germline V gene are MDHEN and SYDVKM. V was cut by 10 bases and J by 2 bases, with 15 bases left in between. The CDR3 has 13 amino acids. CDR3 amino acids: CATSPTATYEQYF. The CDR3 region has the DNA TGTGCCACCTCCCCTACCGCAACCTACGAGCAGTACTTC.

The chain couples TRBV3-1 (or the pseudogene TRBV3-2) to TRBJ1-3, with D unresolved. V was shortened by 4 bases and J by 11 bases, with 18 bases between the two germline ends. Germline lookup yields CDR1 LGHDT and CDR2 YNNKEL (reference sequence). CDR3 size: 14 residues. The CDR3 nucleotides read TGTGCCAGCAGCCCCGCGGTCGCCCCGGTCGCCATATATTTT. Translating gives CASSPAVAPVAIYF.

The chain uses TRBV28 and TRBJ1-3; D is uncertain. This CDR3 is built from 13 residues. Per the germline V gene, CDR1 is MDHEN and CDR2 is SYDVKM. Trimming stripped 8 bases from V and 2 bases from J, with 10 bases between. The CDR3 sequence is CASLFVTGNTIYF. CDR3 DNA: TGTGCCAGCCTATTCGTTACTGGAAACACCATATATTTT.

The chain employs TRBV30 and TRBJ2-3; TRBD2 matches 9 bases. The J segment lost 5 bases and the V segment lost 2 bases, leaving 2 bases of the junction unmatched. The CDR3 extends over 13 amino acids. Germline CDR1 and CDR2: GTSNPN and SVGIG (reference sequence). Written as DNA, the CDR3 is TGTGCCTGGAGTATGCGGGAGGGAGATACGCAGTATTTT. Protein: CAWSMREGDTQYF.

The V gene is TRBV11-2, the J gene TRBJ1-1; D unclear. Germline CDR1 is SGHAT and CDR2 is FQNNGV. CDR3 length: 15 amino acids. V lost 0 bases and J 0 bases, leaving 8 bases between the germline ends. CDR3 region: CASSLDGRMNTEAFF. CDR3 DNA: TGTGCCAGCAGCTTAGACGGACGGATGAACACTGAAGCTTTCTTT. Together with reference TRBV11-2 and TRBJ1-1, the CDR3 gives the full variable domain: EAGVAQSPRYKIIEKRQSVAFWCNPISGHATLYWYQQILGQGPKLLIQFQNNGVVDDSQLPKDRFSAERLKGVDSTLKIQPAKLEDSAVYLCASSLDGRMNTEAFFGQGTRLTVV.

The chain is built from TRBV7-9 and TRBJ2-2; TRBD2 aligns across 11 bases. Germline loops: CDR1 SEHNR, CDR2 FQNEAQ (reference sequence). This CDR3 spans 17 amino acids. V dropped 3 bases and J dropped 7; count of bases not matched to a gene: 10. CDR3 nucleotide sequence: TGTGCCAGCAGCTTTCCCCTAGCGGGAGGAATAGACGGGGAGCTGTTTTTT. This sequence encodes CASSFPLAGGIDGELFF. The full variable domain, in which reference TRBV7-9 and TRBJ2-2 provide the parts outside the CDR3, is DTGVSQNPRHKITKRGQNVTFRCDPISEHNRLYWYRQTLGQGPEFLTYFQNEAQLEKSRLLSDRFSAERPKGSFSTLEIQRTEQGDSAMYLCASSFPLAGGIDGELFFGEGSRLTVL.

The DNA for the CDR3 is TGTGCCAGCAAAAACCGGGACAGCTACTCTGGAAACACCATATATTTT. This sequence encodes CASKNRDSYSGNTIYF. V and J are TRBV5-6 and TRBJ1-3; 7 nucleotides match TRBD1. The V gene end was trimmed by 6 bases and the J gene end by 0 bases; junction bases not matched to a gene: 9. The CDR3 runs 16 residues. The germline V gene has CDR1 SGHDT and CDR2 YYEEEE.

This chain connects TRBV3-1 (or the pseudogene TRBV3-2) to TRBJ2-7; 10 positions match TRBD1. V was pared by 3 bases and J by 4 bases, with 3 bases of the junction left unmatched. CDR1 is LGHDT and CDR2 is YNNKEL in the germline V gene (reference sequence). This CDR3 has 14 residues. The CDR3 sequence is CASSHDRGPYEQYF. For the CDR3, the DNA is TGTGCCAGCAGCCACGACAGGGGGCCATACGAGCAGTACTTC.

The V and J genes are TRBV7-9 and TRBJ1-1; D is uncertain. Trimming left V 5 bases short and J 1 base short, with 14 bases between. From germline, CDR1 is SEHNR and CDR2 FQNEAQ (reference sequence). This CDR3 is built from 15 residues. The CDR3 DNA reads TGTGCCAGCAGCCCGGGAGGTTGGCGGAACACTGAAGCTTTCTTT. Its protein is CASSPGGWRNTEAFF.

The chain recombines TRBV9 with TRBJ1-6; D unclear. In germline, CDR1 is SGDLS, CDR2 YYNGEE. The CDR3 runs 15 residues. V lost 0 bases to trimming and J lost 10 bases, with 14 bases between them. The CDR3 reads CASSVGYFEGSPLHF. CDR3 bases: TGTGCCAGCAGCGTAGGATATTTTGAGGGATCACCCCTCCACTTT.

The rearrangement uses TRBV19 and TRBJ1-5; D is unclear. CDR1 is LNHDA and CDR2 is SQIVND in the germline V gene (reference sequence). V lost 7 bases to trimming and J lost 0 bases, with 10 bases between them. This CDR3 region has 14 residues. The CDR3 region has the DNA TGTGCCAGTAACGGGCTCAATAGCAATCAGCCCCAGCATTTT. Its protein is CASNGLNSNQPQHF.

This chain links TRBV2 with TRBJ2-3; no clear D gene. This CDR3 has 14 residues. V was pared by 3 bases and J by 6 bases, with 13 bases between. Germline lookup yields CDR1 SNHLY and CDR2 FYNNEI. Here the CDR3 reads CASSDSSRADTQYF. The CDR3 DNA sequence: TGTGCCAGCAGTGATTCATCCCGGGCCGATACGCAGTATTTT.

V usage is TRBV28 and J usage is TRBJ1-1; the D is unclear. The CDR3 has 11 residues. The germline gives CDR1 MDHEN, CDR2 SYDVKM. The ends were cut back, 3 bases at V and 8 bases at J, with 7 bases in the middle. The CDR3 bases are TGTGCCAGCAGTTTTTGGCGGGAAGCTTTCTTT. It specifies CASSFWREAFF.

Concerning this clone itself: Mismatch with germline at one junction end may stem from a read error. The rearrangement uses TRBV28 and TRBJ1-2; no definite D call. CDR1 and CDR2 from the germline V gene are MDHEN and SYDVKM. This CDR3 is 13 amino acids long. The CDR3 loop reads CASSLWPDYGHTF. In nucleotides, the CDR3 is TGTGCCAGCAGTTTATGGCCGGACTATGGCCACACCTTC.

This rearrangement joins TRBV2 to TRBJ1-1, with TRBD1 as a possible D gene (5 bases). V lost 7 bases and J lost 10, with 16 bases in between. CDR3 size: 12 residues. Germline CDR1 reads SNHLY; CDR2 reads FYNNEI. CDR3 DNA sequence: TGTGCCAGCAATGGGGATGGGAGGGGAGCTTTCTTT. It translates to CASNGDGRGAFF.

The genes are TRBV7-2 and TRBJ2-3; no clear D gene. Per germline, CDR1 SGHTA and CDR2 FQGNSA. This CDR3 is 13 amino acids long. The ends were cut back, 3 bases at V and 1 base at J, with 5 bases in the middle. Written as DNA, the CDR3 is TGTGCCAGCAGCTTTAAGGGCACAGATACGCAGTATTTT. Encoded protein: CASSFKGTDTQYF.

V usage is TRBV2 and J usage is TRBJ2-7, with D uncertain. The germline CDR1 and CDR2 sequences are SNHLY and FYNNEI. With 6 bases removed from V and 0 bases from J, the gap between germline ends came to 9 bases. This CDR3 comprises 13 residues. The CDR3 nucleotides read TGTGCCAGCAGCCCTGACGGCTCCTACGAGCAGTACTTC. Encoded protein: CASSPDGSYEQYF.

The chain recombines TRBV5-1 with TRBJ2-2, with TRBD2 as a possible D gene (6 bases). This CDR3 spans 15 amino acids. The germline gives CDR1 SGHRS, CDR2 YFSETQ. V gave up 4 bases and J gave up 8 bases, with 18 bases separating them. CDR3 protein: CASSPGDSIPGELFF. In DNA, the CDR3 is TGCGCCAGCAGCCCGGGGGACTCCATCCCTGGGGAGCTGTTTTTT.

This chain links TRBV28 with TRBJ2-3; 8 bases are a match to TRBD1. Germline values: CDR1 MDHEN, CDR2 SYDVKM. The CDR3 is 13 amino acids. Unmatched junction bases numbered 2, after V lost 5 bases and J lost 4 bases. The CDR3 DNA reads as TGTGCCAGCAGTAGACAGGGGCCAGATACGCAGTATTTT. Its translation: CASSRQGPDTQYF. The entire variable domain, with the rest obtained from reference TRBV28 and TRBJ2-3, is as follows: DVKVTQSSRYLVKRTGEKVFLECVQDMDHENMFWYRQDPGLGLRLIYFSYDVKMKEKGDIPEGYSVSREKKERFSLILESASTNQTSMYLCASSRQGPDTQYFGPGTRLTVL.

The CDR3 spells CASSYFTDGRQPQHF. The CDR3 region has the DNA TGTGCCAGCAGTTACTTTACAGATGGGCGTCAGCCCCAGCATTTT. The chain is built from TRBV6-5 and TRBJ1-5; D gene unclear. The germline V gene encodes CDR1 MNHEY and CDR2 SVGAGI. CDR3 length equals 15 residues. With 1 base removed from V and 6 bases from J, the gap between germline ends came to 13 bases.